The TCR beta chain described here comes from a study of blood T cells in healthy people across ages. Germline V lookup: CDR1 DFQATT, CDR2 SNEGSKA (reference sequence). V was shortened by 1 base and J by 0 bases, with 13 bases between the two germline ends. The CDR3 runs 15 residues. With a J-beta primer mix and a sample-barcoded 5' primer, a second PCR ran roughly 6 to 11 cycles. TCRdb processed the 5' RACE reads anew with MiXCR; each CDR3 protein has one entry. The data show approximately 880,000 distinct CDR3 sequences, about 44% seen once. V usage is TRBV20-1 and J usage is TRBJ2-7, with D maybe TRBD1 (5 bases). The TCR was taken from a man under 40 in good health. The specimen sequenced was blood. The CDR3 is CSARVAGRGSYEQYF. In nucleotides, the CDR3 is TGCAGTGCTAGAGTAGCAGGGCGCGGCTCCTACGAGCAGTACTTC.